This TCR beta chain originates from a study of blood T cells in healthy people across ages. V was cut by 4 bases and J by 5 bases, with 11 bases left in between. Germline-derived CDR1 and CDR2 are LGHDT and YNNKEL (reference sequence). The CDR3 runs 13 residues. This clonotype was seen a few times. A sample-barcoded 5' primer and a J-beta primer mix were used in a second PCR of about 7 to 12 cycles. TCRdb re-called the 5' RACE reads with MiXCR, one entry per CDR3 protein. The top ten clones hold 8.7% of a sample with approximately 580,000 distinct CDR3 sequences, approximately 25% of them seen once. This sample also belongs to another study, concerning T cells of mothers and their children. That publication notes: Related mother-child pairs showed slightly, non-significantly higher overlap than unrelated pairs.

This TCR was sampled from a boy aged 10-17 years in good health. The rearrangement joins TRBV3-1 to TRBJ1-2, with D tentatively TRBD1 (6 bases). Sequences were obtained from blood. The CDR3 DNA follows: TGTGCCAGCAGCCGAGAAGGGGGTTATGGCTACACCTTC. Translated: CASSREGGYGYTF.